This TCR beta chain was retrieved from a study of shared clonotypes between healthy human individuals. For the study at large: With ages of 18 to 49, the donors were a couple of women and three men.

Assay: immunoSEQ multiplex PCR; the TCRdb copy retains only in-frame clones and omits some. Among about 750,000 clones, almost 95% were seen once, and the ten largest hold more than 20%. This CDR3 spans 14 amino acids. Germline values: CDR1 MNHNS, CDR2 SASEGT. Trimming stripped 10 bases from V and 0 bases from J, with 13 bases between. Terminally differentiated effector memory CD45RA+ cells were excluded by CCR7 positive selection of CD45RO-negative cells. The chain joins TRBV6-1 to TRBJ1-5, with D possibly TRBD1 on 5 matching bases. This clonotype was sampled from a man aged 25 to 40 in good health. The sample taken for sequencing was naive CD8+ T cells sorted from blood. DNA of the CDR3: TGTGCCACCCAGGGAACCTTTAGCAATCAGCCCCAGCATTTT. Its protein is CATQGTFSNQPQHF.